This T cell receptor beta chain was documented in a study of cytomegalovirus exposure and HLA in healthy donors. Overall study findings and caveats: In a later analysis, several top co-occurrence clusters appeared linked to parvovirus B19, influenza, CMV and Epstein-Barr virus.

With respect to this clone: Its antigen is not known.

CDR3 length equals 15 residues. The germline V and J ends were trimmed by 0 bases and 5 bases, with 13 bases remaining between them. CDR1 and CDR2 (germline): LNHNV, YYDKDF (reference sequence). This PCR relied on a set of 60 Vbeta primers and 13 Jbeta primers. Only in-frame clones appear in the TCRdb table, and some are missing; sequencing was by immunoSEQ multiplex PCR. The profile shows 80,000 to 130,000 clones, approximately 72% of them singletons. The V and J genes are TRBV15 and TRBJ1-2, with a tentative D call TRBD1 (5 bases). What was sequenced was PBMCs. The sequence derives from a male donor in good health and CMV-seropositive. The CDR3 bases are TGTGCCACCAGCAGAGATCGAAGGGGCCCTTATGGCTACACCTTC. Its protein product is CATSRDRRGPYGYTF.